The 15 T cell receptor beta chains listed next were all sequenced from one sample in a study of CD8+CD57+ T cells in acquired aplastic anemia. By flow cytometry, patients selected for sequencing had shown an expansion of CD8+CD57+ cells. The template for TCR beta VDJ and CDR3 sequence profiling was genomic DNA. From the reads, TCRdb called clonotypes with MiXCR, one entry per CDR3 protein. The table records around 250,000 distinct CDR3 sequences, about 80% of them present only once. Sequencing used sorted CD4+, CD8+, or CD8+CD57+ T cells (not recorded which) from PBMCs. The source of these receptors is a human donor with aplastic anemia.

The rearrangement links TRBV7-9 to TRBJ2-3; no clear D. Germline-derived CDR1 and CDR2 are SEHNR and FQNEAQ (reference sequence). Trimming removed 5 bases at V and 13 bases at J, with 22 bases between. The CDR3 runs 14 residues. The CDR3 DNA sequence: TGTGCCAGCAGCCTACATCGGGCAGCCCACGTCAAGTATTTT. This codes for CASSLHRAAHVKYF.

Concerning this clonotype itself: Relative to the germline gene, one junction end is altered; a read error may explain this. V usage is TRBV7-9 and J usage is TRBJ2-3; perhaps D is TRBD1 or TRBD2 (5 bases each). The CDR3 is made up of 13 amino acids. Germline assignment: CDR1 SEHNR and CDR2 FQNEAQ (reference sequence). This chain's CDR3 is CASGDEGTGTKYF. The CDR3 DNA sequence: TGTGCCAGCGGGGACGAGGGAACAGGTACGAAGTATTTT.

The chain uses TRBV7-8 and TRBJ1-1; D not certain. The CDR3 runs to 15 residues. V lost 0 bases and J 3 bases, leaving 11 bases between the germline ends. The germline gives CDR1 SGHVS, CDR2 FQNEAQ. The CDR3, as DNA: TGTGCCAGCAGCTTAGCTGTGAGACGCGACACTGAAGCTTTCTTT. This encodes CASSLAVRRDTEAFF.

Details on this clonotype: This is likely a read error, given that the CDR3 carries no conserved phenylalanine or tryptophan at its end. The DNA is left out, because the CDR3 cannot be placed on it with certainty; the CDR3 is given as TCRdb lists it. This chain connects TRBV7-8 to TRBJ2-3; the D call of TRBD1 is as the table states it, not checked on the DNA. CDR1 and CDR2 (germline): SGHVS, FQNEAQ. Including both end residues, the CDR3 is 12 amino acids long. The CDR3 sequence: CASSPLGGTEYQ.

V and J are TRBV5-8 and TRBJ1-2; tentatively, D is TRBD1 (5 bases). Germline CDR1 and CDR2: SGHTS and YDEGEE. Trimming shortened V by 3 bases and J by 3 bases, and 18 bases separated the two germline ends. This CDR3 region has 16 residues. The CDR3 coding sequence is TGTGCCAGCAGCTCACGTGTGAGGGGCTTGGACTATGGCTACACCTTC. It is translated as CASSSRVRGLDYGYTF.

The genes are TRBV19 and TRBJ2-7, with a possible D match to TRBD2 (6 bases). CDR1 is LNHDA, CDR2 SQIVND, per germline (reference sequence). V was pared by 1 base and J by 3 bases, with 16 bases between. The CDR3 is 16 residues long. The CDR3 is CASSIAGERFNYEQYV. In DNA, the CDR3 is TGTGCCAGTAGTATAGCGGGAGAGCGTTTTAACTACGAGCAGTACGTC.

Comment on this clonotype: The junction departs from germline at one end; a sequencing error may be responsible. The J gene is TRBJ2-3, the V gene TRBV7-6; TRBD2 matches 9 bases. This CDR3 comprises 14 residues. Germline CDR1 and CDR2: SGHVS and FNYEAQ. Here the CDR3 reads CASSSAGGHSTLYF. Here the CDR3 DNA reads TGTGCCAGCAGCTCAGCGGGAGGTCATTCTACCCTCTACTTT.

V gene TRBV7-3 combines with J gene TRBJ2-3; D unclear. The DNA end is a closer match to TRBJ1-5, so the J assignment may be wrong. The germline gives CDR1 SGHTA, CDR2 FQGTGA. The CDR3 has 16 residues. In DNA form, the CDR3 reads TGTGCCAGCAGCTTAACGCAAGAAAGCTACGAGCATACGCAGCATTTT. Translating it yields CASSLTQESYEHTQHF.

Comments on this clonotype: The junction departs from germline at one end; a sequencing error may be responsible. This sequence joins TRBV7-9 and TRBJ2-3; 8 positions agree with TRBD2. The V gene's germline CDR1 is SEHNR and CDR2 FQNEAQ (reference sequence). This CDR3 contains 14 residues. CDR3 residues: CASSLAGRDDEQFF. For the CDR3, the DNA is TGTGCCAGCAGCCTAGCGGGTAGGGACGATGAGCAGTTTTTT.

The rearrangement uses TRBV5-5 and TRBJ2-7; a weak D match, TRBD2 (6 bases). V was shortened by 7 bases and J by 2 bases, with 13 bases between the two germline ends. The CDR3 is made up of 13 amino acids. Per the germline V gene, CDR1 is SGHKS and CDR2 is YYEKEE (reference sequence). CDR3 DNA sequence: TGTGCCAGCCTGGGGGAGGAGGCCTACGAGCAGTACGTC. Encoded protein: CASLGEEAYEQYV.

This chain uses TRBV11-2 with TRBJ2-7; D is possibly TRBD1 (6 bases). Trimming left V 0 bases short and J 1 base short, with 16 bases between. Looked up from germline, CDR1 is SGHAT and CDR2 is FQNNGV. There are 17 residues in the CDR3. The CDR3 DNA sequence: TGTGCCAGCAGCTTAGATCTGACAGGCGGATATTCCTACGAGCAGTACTTC. Translated, it gives CASSLDLTGGYSYEQYF.

The CDR3 loop reads CSPSRGYGYIGGIHNSPLHF. CDR3 DNA: TGCAGCCCATCCCGGGGTTATGGCTACATTGGAGGTATCCATAATTCACCCCTCCACTTT. The chain employs TRBV20-1 and TRBJ1-6; no reliable D call. CDR1 DFQATT and CDR2 SNEGSKA come from the germline V gene (reference sequence). The CDR3 has 20 amino acids.

The chain recombines TRBV7-9 with TRBJ2-1; the match to TRBD2 covers 8 bases. Per germline, CDR1 SEHNR and CDR2 FQNEAQ (reference sequence). CDR3 size: 16 residues. V was pared by 3 bases and J by 11 bases, with 15 bases of the junction left unmatched. The CDR3 DNA reads as TGTGCCAGCAGCTTCCTAGCGGGCACGACCAGCGAGCAGCAGTTCTTC. Amino acid sequence: CASSFLAGTTSEQQFF.

Only one count was recorded for this clonotype. This is likely a read error, given that the CDR3 carries no conserved phenylalanine or tryptophan at its end. No DNA is shown, since the ends of the CDR3 on it are uncertain; the CDR3 is the one TCRdb lists. The chain combines TRBV2 with TRBJ2-6; the table's D call of TRBD1 was not tested on the DNA. Germline lookup yields CDR1 SNHLY and CDR2 FYNNEI. The CDR3 is made up of 16 amino acids, end residues included. CDR3 in amino acids: CASSPGQIYGYTFGSG.

Concerning this clonotype: A read error may produce the germline difference seen at one junction end. The chain is built from TRBV15 and TRBJ2-3, with D possibly called TRBD1 or TRBD2 (6 bases each). This CDR3 is built from 15 residues. Germline CDR1 and CDR2: LNHNV and YYDKDF (reference sequence). The CDR3 nucleotides read TGTGCCAGCAGCGGAGGGGGACCGAGCACTGATACGCTGTATTTT. Protein: CASSGGGPSTDTLYF.